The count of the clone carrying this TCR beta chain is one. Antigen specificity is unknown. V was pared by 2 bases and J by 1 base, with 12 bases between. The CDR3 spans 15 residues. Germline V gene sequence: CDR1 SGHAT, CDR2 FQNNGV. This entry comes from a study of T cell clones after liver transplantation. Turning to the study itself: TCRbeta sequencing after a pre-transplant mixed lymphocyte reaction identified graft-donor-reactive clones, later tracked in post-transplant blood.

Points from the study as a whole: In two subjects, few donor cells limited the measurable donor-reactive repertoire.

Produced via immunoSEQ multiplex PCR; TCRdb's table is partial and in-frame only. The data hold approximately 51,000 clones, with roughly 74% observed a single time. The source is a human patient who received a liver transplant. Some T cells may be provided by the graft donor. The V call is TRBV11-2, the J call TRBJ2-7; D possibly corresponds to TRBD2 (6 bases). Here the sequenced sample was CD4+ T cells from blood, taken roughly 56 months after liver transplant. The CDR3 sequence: CASSLSVRGSYEQYF. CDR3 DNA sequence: TGTGCCAGCAGCTTATCCGTTCGGGGGTCCTACGAGCAGTACTTC.